This TCR beta chain was sequenced in a study of CD8 T cells in Susac syndrome. Negative isolation yielded CD4+ and CD8+ T cells, and FACS enriched TEMRA cells. Random hexamers primed reverse transcription of 0.5 to 1 ug RNA. TCRdb re-analysed the immunoSEQ multiplex PCR reads in MiXCR, keeping a single row per CDR3 protein. The sample has almost 450,000 distinct CDR3 sequences, approximately 85% seen once. The CDR3 has 18 residues. After removal of 0 bases from V and 4 bases from J, the junction contained 14 bases not matched to a gene. Germline CDR1 is SGHRS and CDR2 is YFSETQ. This clonotype was sampled from a human donor with multiple sclerosis. The gene calls are TRBV5-1 and TRBJ2-7; TRBD1 matches at 9 bases. The sequencing input was CD8+ T cells from PBMCs. CDR3 sequence (DNA): TGCGCCAGCAGCTTGGCGACTTGGGACAGGGAATCAGGATACGAGCAGTACTTC. Protein: CASSLATWDRESGYEQYF.